The present T cell receptor (beta chain) was sequenced within a study of blood T cell repertoires in COVID-19. Study background: COVID-19 samples from acute and convalescent phases originated in the United States, Italy and Spain. In each case, the material was cDNA or gDNA derived from T cells, B-cell-depleted T cells, or PBMCs.

Original analysis: Estimation of nucleated cell counts relied on the amplification of reference gene primers. Sequenced by immunoSEQ multiplex PCR; TCRdb stores in-frame clones only, minus some. V, J and clone size derive from that table, while D and trimming were established from the DNA sequence. The table lists about 120,000 clones, approximately 74% of them singletons. Germline V gene sequence: CDR1 ENHRY, CDR2 SYGVKD. The junction had 3 bases not matched to a gene; V was cut back by 3 bases and J by 0 bases. This CDR3 has 15 residues. This clone was seen more than once but under ten times. The chain has TRBV10-3 and TRBJ1-2, with TRBD1 matching 8 bases. The sequenced sample consisted of peripheral blood. This receptor was obtained from a man between 60 and 70 years old with acute or convalescent COVID-19. CDR3 protein: CAISEGQGANYGYTF. DNA for the CDR3: TGTGCCATCAGTGAAGGACAGGGAGCTAACTATGGCTACACCTTC.